This T cell receptor (beta chain) was identified in a study of OX40 agonist ivuxolimab in advanced cancers. Study-wide context: Past anti-PD-1, anti-PD-L1 or anti-CTLA-4 therapy was accepted, and around 40% had received some.

Libraries were prepared by immunoSEQ multiplex PCR; TCRdb keeps only in-frame clonotypes and omits some of them. The profile shows about 86,000 clones, 91% of them singletons. The CDR3 has 13 amino acids. The V and J ends lost 5 bases and 5 bases respectively, with 11 bases between them. Germline CDR1 SGHRS, CDR2 YFSETQ. For this clone: Its antigen remains unidentified.

Study-level results: Expanded clones tended on average to be more numerous among CD8+ T cells than CD4+.

The receptor's source is an adult with an advanced solid tumor such as melanoma, head and neck, liver or kidney cancer. V and J are TRBV5-1 and TRBJ2-1; unclear D gene. Sequenced here: CD4+ or CD8+ T cells sorted from blood, sampled in a trial of the OX40 agonist ivuxolimab. CDR3 residues: CASSRNTNNEQFF. Here the CDR3 DNA reads TGCGCCAGCAGTCGAAATACTAACAATGAGCAGTTCTTC.